The 12 T cell receptor beta chains below all came from one sample that was sequenced in a study of regulatory T cells in long-lasting Graves disease. Arm-PCR with iRepertoire HTBI primers amplified the CDR3 regions for these TCR beta libraries. TCRdb recomputed calls from the multiplex PCR reads with MiXCR, one row per CDR3 protein. The sample has around 450,000 distinct CDR3 sequences, 20% to 25% seen once. As for time point: persistent/refractory GD, antithyroid drugs over 5 years with positive TRAb. PBMCs provided the RNA from which the TCR library was made. The sample was peripheral blood mononuclear cells (PBMCs), taken when the disease was refractory, from a patient treated with antithyroid drugs. The receptors were sampled from a female donor with Graves disease.

This clonotype was observed a few times. This chain uses TRBV6-1 with TRBJ2-2; D is uncertain. The length of the CDR3 is 12 residues. With 3 bases removed from V and 6 bases from J, the gap between germline ends came to 5 bases. Germline assignment: CDR1 MNHNS and CDR2 SASEGT. Here the CDR3 reads CASSDMSGELFF. CDR3 DNA: TGTGCCAGCAGTGACATGTCCGGGGAGCTGTTTTTT.

A few counts support this clonotype. This chain links TRBV29-1 with TRBJ1-2; no firm D call. The V and J ends lost 0 bases and 2 bases respectively, with 13 bases between them. There are 15 residues in the CDR3. The germline gives CDR1 SQVTM, CDR2 ANQGSEA. The CDR3 bases are TGCAGCGTTGAAGATACCCGGATGGCAAACTATGGCTACACCTTC. This sequence encodes CSVEDTRMANYGYTF.

The chain uses TRBV6-5 and TRBJ2-1; 10 positions agree with TRBD2. Losses at the gene ends were 4 bases for V and 5 bases for J; bases not matched to a gene: 11. The CDR3 has 17 amino acids. Germline CDR1 and CDR2: MNHEY and SVGAGI. CDR3 residues: CASSSSTRTSGDNEQFF. The CDR3 DNA reads TGTGCCAGCAGTTCTTCTACTCGTACTAGCGGGGACAATGAGCAGTTCTTC.

This clonotype has at least ten counts. The J gene is TRBJ1-1, the V gene TRBV12-3 or TRBV12-4; D call uncertain. Trimming pared 6 bases from V and 4 bases from J, leaving 9 bases between. This CDR3 is 12 amino acids long. The CDR3 is CASRMDGTEAFF. The DNA for the CDR3 is TGTGCCAGCAGGATGGATGGCACTGAAGCTTTCTTT.

V gene TRBV6-9 combines with J gene TRBJ2-7; 11 nucleotides line up with TRBD2. Germline values: CDR1 MNHGY, CDR2 SVAAGI. The CDR3 loop spans 15 amino acids. V was clipped by 3 bases and J by 7 bases; unmatched bases: 8. The CDR3 bases are TGTGCCAGCAGTTACTCTACTAGCGGGAGTCTTGAGCAGTACTTC. It encodes CASSYSTSGSLEQYF.

This clonotype was counted many times. The rearrangement links TRBV11-2 to TRBJ2-2; D possibly corresponds to TRBD2 (6 bases). The CDR3 runs 14 residues. The V gene's germline CDR1 is SGHAT and CDR2 FQNNGV. With 2 bases removed from V and 7 bases from J, the gap between germline ends came to 11 bases. CDR3: CASSLLGGVGELFF. Written as DNA, the CDR3 is TGTGCCAGCAGCTTATTGGGGGGAGTCGGGGAGCTGTTTTTT.

This clonotype was counted a few times. The chain combines TRBV10-1 with TRBJ1-5; D not resolved. Per germline, CDR1 WNHNN and CDR2 SYGVQD (reference sequence). V dropped 5 bases and J dropped 3 bases, with 11 bases sitting between them. CDR3 length equals 14 residues. The CDR3 loop is CASSIRVFNQPQHF. CDR3 sequence (DNA): TGCGCCAGCAGTATAAGGGTGTTCAATCAGCCCCAGCATTTT.

As to this clonotype: A read error may be the cause here, since a much bigger clone is one base away. The V call is TRBV5-1, the J call TRBJ1-4; maybe TRBD1 (5 bases). This CDR3 region has 15 residues. The germline V gene encodes CDR1 SGHRS and CDR2 YFSETQ. The CDR3 sequence is CANSLVRGSAEKLFF. For the CDR3, the DNA is TGCGCCAACAGCTTGGTTCGGGGGTCGGCTGAAAAACTGTTTTTT.

The chain links TRBV15 to TRBJ2-4, with a possible D match to TRBD2 (6 bases). This CDR3 is built from 15 residues. The V end lost 3 bases, the J end lost 4 bases, and 13 bases lay between the germline ends. CDR1 and CDR2 from the germline V gene are LNHNV and YYDKDF (reference sequence). The CDR3: CATSSLGGSKNIQYF. CDR3 DNA: TGTGCCACCAGCAGTTTAGGAGGGTCGAAAAACATTCAGTACTTC. Looking up the rest from reference TRBV15 and TRBJ2-4 gives the full variable domain: DAMVIQNPRYQVTQFGKPVTLSCSQTLNHNVMYWYQQKSSQAPKLLFHYYDKDFNNEADTPDNFQSRRPNTSFCFLDIRSPGLGDTAMYLCATSSLGGSKNIQYFGAGTRLSVL.

This clonotype was detected only a few times. The chain links TRBV7-9 to TRBJ2-2; D perhaps matches TRBD1 (5 bases). The CDR3 length is 17 residues. V lost 5 bases, J lost 0 bases, and 16 bases lay in between. The germline gives CDR1 SEHNR, CDR2 FQNEAQ (reference sequence). CDR3 region: CASSGPSGQTNTGELFF. As DNA, the CDR3 is TGTGCCAGCAGCGGTCCGTCCGGACAAACGAACACCGGGGAGCTGTTTTTT.

The rearrangement uses TRBV5-6 and TRBJ1-1; the D gene is possibly TRBD1 (6 bases). Trimming took off 2 bases at V and 0 bases at J, with 17 bases between the two ends. The CDR3 spans 17 residues. In germline, CDR1 is SGHDT, CDR2 YYEEEE. CDR3: CASSLFWRQVLNTEAFF. The CDR3 DNA reads as TGTGCCAGCAGCTTATTCTGGAGACAGGTCCTGAACACTGAAGCTTTCTTT.

This clonotype has just a few counts. The chain is built from TRBV5-6 and TRBJ1-2; D remains unclear. The CDR3 is made up of 15 amino acids. Germline V gene lookup returns CDR1 SGHDT and CDR2 YYEEEE. Trimming shortened V by 0 bases and J by 2 bases, and 11 bases separated the two germline ends. The CDR3 nucleotides are TGTGCCAGCAGCTTGGGTCCCGGATCAAACTATGGCTACACCTTC. Translation: CASSLGPGSNYGYTF.